This TCR beta chain is from a study of T cell responses to AZD1222 COVID-19 vaccine. Study-wide context: Second-dose recipients at about 4 or about 12 weeks were treated as one pooled group.

Study results and caveats: Among vaccine-associated CD4 TCRs, coverage spanned spike, with dominance at 160-218 and 743-854. White British donors predominated, females outnumbered males, and clonal diversity was possibly underestimated.

This clone was seen just once. Its antigen is as yet unknown. Trimming pared 5 bases from V and 8 bases from J, leaving 9 bases between. CDR1 is SGHVS, CDR2 FNYEAQ, per germline. This CDR3 contains 12 residues. The data were produced by immunoSEQ multiplex PCR, yet TCRdb's version contains in-frame clones alone and is incomplete. The profile shows roughly 70,000 clones, roughly 82% of them singletons. The V gene is TRBV7-6, the J gene TRBJ1-4; D unclear. The clonotype originates from an adult in good health. Sequenced material: peripheral blood, taken on day 0 of AZD1222 vaccination. CDR3 amino acids: CASSAEGEKLFF. The CDR3 bases are TGTGCCAGCAGCGCCGAAGGGGAAAAACTGTTTTTT.